Sequencing of this TCR beta chain was carried out in a study of T cell responses to AZD1222 COVID-19 vaccine. Clones were read by immunoSEQ multiplex PCR, and TCRdb kept only the in-frame ones, dropping some. Of around 130,000 clones listed, about 93% are singletons. The CDR3 length is 15 residues. The germline gives CDR1 SGHNT, CDR2 YYREEE (reference sequence). Trimming cost V 4 bases and J 2 bases; bases outside gene matches: 7. This TCR was sampled from an adult in good health. Material: peripheral blood, obtained on day 0 of AZD1222 vaccination. The V and J genes are TRBV5-4 and TRBJ2-3; 7 nucleotides match TRBD2. CDR3 region: CASSPPRGDTDTQYF. The CDR3 DNA reads TGTGCCAGCAGCCCTCCTCGGGGGGACACAGATACGCAGTATTTT.